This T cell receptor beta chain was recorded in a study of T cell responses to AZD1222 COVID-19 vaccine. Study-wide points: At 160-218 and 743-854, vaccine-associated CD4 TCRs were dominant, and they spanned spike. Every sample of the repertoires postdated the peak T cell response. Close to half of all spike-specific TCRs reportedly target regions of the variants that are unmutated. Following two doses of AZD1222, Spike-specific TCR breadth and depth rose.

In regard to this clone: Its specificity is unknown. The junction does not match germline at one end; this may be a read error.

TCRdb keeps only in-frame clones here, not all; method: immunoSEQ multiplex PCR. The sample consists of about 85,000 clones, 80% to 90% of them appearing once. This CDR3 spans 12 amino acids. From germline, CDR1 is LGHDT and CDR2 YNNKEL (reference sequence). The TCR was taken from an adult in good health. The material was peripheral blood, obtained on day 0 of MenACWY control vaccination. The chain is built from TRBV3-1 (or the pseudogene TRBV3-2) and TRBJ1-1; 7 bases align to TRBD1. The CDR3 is CASSPGQERRDF. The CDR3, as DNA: TGTGCCAGCAGCCCCGGACAGGAACGCCGGGACTTT.